The 28 T cell receptor beta chains listed next were all sequenced from one sample in a study of OX40 agonist ivuxolimab in advanced cancers. Sequencing used immunoSEQ multiplex PCR; TCRdb keeps in-frame clones, though not all of them. The data show about 79,000 clones, 85% to 90% seen once. Sequenced material: CD4+ or CD8+ T cells sorted from blood, taken in a trial of the OX40 agonist ivuxolimab. These receptors originate from an adult with an advanced solid tumor such as melanoma, head and neck, liver or kidney cancer.

In this sample, this clone turned up a few times. The CDR3 DNA sequence: TGCGCCAGCGCATCGGGACTAGCGGGTCACGAGCAGTACTTC. Protein: CASASGLAGHEQYF. The gene calls are TRBV10-1 and TRBJ2-7; TRBD2 agrees at 12 bases. The CDR3 extends over 14 amino acids. J lost 5 bases, V lost 8 bases, and 7 bases had no gene match. Germline CDR1 and CDR2: WNHNN and SYGVQD (reference sequence).

This chain links TRBV5-1 with TRBJ1-1; D is ambiguous. The CDR3 covers 13 residues. Deletions cut 3 bases from V and 11 bases from J, with 17 bases between. Germline V gene sequence: CDR1 SGHRS, CDR2 YFSETQ. The CDR3 sequence: CASSYRDPKRAFF. In DNA, the CDR3 is TGCGCCAGCAGCTACCGGGATCCTAAGAGGGCTTTCTTT.

This chain links TRBV5-1 with TRBJ1-1, with TRBD1 matching over 8 bases. The CDR3 spans 15 residues. V lost 4 bases to trimming and J lost 4 bases; unmatched junction nucleotides: 9. Germline assignment: CDR1 SGHRS and CDR2 YFSETQ. The CDR3 nucleotides read TGCGCCAGCAGCGGCCTCCGGACAGGGACCACTGAAGCTTTCTTT. This codes for CASSGLRTGTTEAFF.

The V gene is TRBV27, the J gene TRBJ2-6, with D hard to call. The CDR3 length is 14 residues. The germline V and J ends were trimmed by 5 bases and 0 bases, with 5 bases remaining between them. The germline CDR1 and CDR2 sequences are MNHEY and SMNVEV (reference sequence). The CDR3 here is CASSKYSGANVLTF. CDR3 bases: TGTGCCAGCAGTAAATACTCTGGGGCCAACGTCCTGACTTTC.

The rearrangement uses TRBV21-1 and TRBJ2-5; TRBD1, as called in the table, went unchecked against the DNA. TRBV21-1 constitutes a pseudogene. The length of the CDR3 is 18 residues. CDR3: CASSYFVRKGAVRETQYF. The CDR3 DNA reads TGTGCCAGCAGCTACTTCGTTCGGAAGGGGGCGGTCCGAGAGACCCAGTACTTC.

The genes are TRBV5-1 and TRBJ2-1; weak D call: TRBD2 (5 bases). Germline lookup yields CDR1 SGHRS and CDR2 YFSETQ. CDR3 length equals 14 residues. V gave up 1 base and J gave up 9 bases, with 14 bases separating them. The DNA for the CDR3 is TGCGCCAGCAGCTTGAGCGAGGGAGTCGGTGAGCAGTTCTTC. It translates to CASSLSEGVGEQFF.

In this sample, this clone turned up a few times. The chain links TRBV20-1 to TRBJ2-3; D gene unclear. CDR1 DFQATT and CDR2 SNEGSKA come from the germline V gene (reference sequence). The germline V and J ends were trimmed by 6 bases and 4 bases, with 8 bases remaining between them. The CDR3 contains 11 residues. The DNA of the CDR3 is TGCAGTGCCCAGAGAGCAGATACGCAGTATTTT. Translation: CSAQRADTQYF.

The chain joins TRBV10-1 to TRBJ2-1; TRBD1 agrees at 9 bases. CDR3 length: 16 residues. CDR1 WNHNN and CDR2 SYGVQD come from the germline V gene (reference sequence). The ends lost 0 bases at V and 4 bases at J; junction bases unmatched: 4. CDR3 DNA sequence: TGCGCCAGCAGTGAGTCGTTCGGACAGGGGTACAATGAGCAGTTCTTC. As protein: CASSESFGQGYNEQFF.

This clone was observed once. The chain combines TRBV27 with TRBJ2-5, with 9 positions matching TRBD2. The J call may not be correct, given that the DNA end is closer to TRBJ2-7. Germline loops: CDR1 MNHEY, CDR2 SMNVEV (reference sequence). CDR3 length: 14 residues. For the CDR3, the DNA is TGTGCCAGCAGAGCCGGGACTAGCTTTCTCGAGCAGTACTTC. It is translated as CASRAGTSFLEQYF.

The chain links TRBV5-1 to TRBJ1-3; D uncertain. With 4 bases removed from V and 2 bases from J, the gap between germline ends came to 10 bases. CDR1 and CDR2 (germline): SGHRS, YFSETQ. This CDR3 has 14 residues. In nucleotides, the CDR3 is TGCGCCAGCAGCCCGCCCGAGGCTGGAAACACCATATATTTT. Translation gives CASSPPEAGNTIYF. Full variable domain (rest looked up from reference TRBV5-1 and TRBJ1-3): KAGVTQTPRYLIKTRGQQVTLSCSPISGHRSVSWYQQTPGQGLQFLFEYFSETQRNKGNFPGRFSGRQFSNSRSEMNVSTLELGDSALYLCASSPPEAGNTIYFGEGSWLTVV.

This clone was seen just once. V and J are TRBV29-1 and TRBJ1-2; D gene uncertain. The germline V gene encodes CDR1 SQVTM and CDR2 ANQGSEA. V dropped 7 bases and J dropped 1 base, with 13 bases sitting between them. CDR3 length equals 13 residues. The CDR3 DNA is TGCAGCGGCGCGCTGGGGAATAACTATGGCTACACCTTC. Translating it yields CSGALGNNYGYTF.

This clone was observed once. This chain links TRBV6-5 with TRBJ2-3, with TRBD2 matching 7 bases. The J segment lost 6 bases and the V segment lost 9 bases, leaving 6 bases of the junction unmatched. CDR3 length: 12 amino acids. CDR1 is MNHEY and CDR2 is SVGAGI in the germline V gene. CDR3 loop: CASSAGADTQYF. CDR3 nucleotides: TGTGCCAGTTCGGCGGGAGCTGATACGCAGTATTTT.

This rearrangement joins TRBV2 to TRBJ2-5, with D perhaps TRBD2 (5 bases). This CDR3 comprises 14 residues. CDR1 SNHLY and CDR2 FYNNEI come from the germline V gene. Between the trimmed V and J ends, which lost 3 bases and 3 bases, there was a span of 11 bases. The CDR3 DNA reads TGTGCCAGCAGTGATACGGATAGCGAAGAGACCCAGTACTTC. Its protein product is CASSDTDSEETQYF. The entire variable domain, with the rest obtained from reference TRBV2 and TRBJ2-5, is as follows: EPEVTQTPSHQVTQMGQEVILRCVPISNHLYFYWYRQILGQKVEFLVSFYNNEISEKSEIFDDQFSVERPDGSNFTLKIRSTKLEDSAMYFCASSDTDSEETQYFGPGTRLLVL.

This clone was counted a single time. The gene calls are TRBV28 and TRBJ2-1; no definite D call. The CDR3 contains 16 residues. V lost 1 base and J lost 5, with 15 bases in between. The germline V gene encodes CDR1 MDHEN and CDR2 SYDVKM. CDR3 residues: CASSLLSANINNEQFF. The CDR3 DNA reads as TGTGCCAGCAGTTTATTGTCAGCAAATATTAACAATGAGCAGTTCTTC. The entire variable domain, with the rest obtained from reference TRBV28 and TRBJ2-1, is as follows: DVKVTQSSRYLVKRTGEKVFLECVQDMDHENMFWYRQDPGLGLRLIYFSYDVKMKEKGDIPEGYSVSREKKERFSLILESASTNQTSMYLCASSLLSANINNEQFFGPGTRLTVL.

The V gene is TRBV7-8, the J gene TRBJ2-7, with 12 bases aligning to TRBD2. The V gene end was trimmed by 2 bases and the J gene end by 3 bases; junction bases not matched to a gene: 2. The CDR3 contains 15 residues. Germline V gene data show CDR1 as SGHVS and CDR2 as FQNEAQ. The CDR3 spells CASSLTSGRNYEQYF. The CDR3 coding sequence is TGTGCCAGCAGCTTAACTAGCGGGAGGAACTACGAGCAGTACTTC.

The chain joins TRBV15 to TRBJ2-5, with D maybe TRBD2 (7 bases). Germline CDR1 reads LNHNV; CDR2 reads YYDKDF (reference sequence). The V gene lost 0 bases and the J gene lost 2 bases, with 10 bases spanning the gap. The CDR3 is 15 residues long. In DNA, the CDR3 is TGTGCCACCAGCAGAGAGGGGAGGGGGCAAGAGACCCAGTACTTC. It translates to CATSREGRGQETQYF.

The chain employs TRBV4-1 and TRBJ2-1; possible D gene TRBD2, 5 bases. The CDR3 is made up of 16 amino acids. V lost 2 bases and J 8 bases, leaving 19 bases between the germline ends. Germline V gene sequence: CDR1 MGHRA, CDR2 YSYEKL. CDR3: CASSQIGGGVVDEQFF. DNA of the CDR3: TGCGCCAGCAGCCAAATTGGCGGAGGCGTGGTGGATGAGCAGTTCTTC.

The chain uses TRBV7-9 and TRBJ1-2, with D perhaps TRBD1 (6 bases). V lost 5 bases to trimming and J lost 2 bases, with 15 bases between them. This CDR3 has 15 amino acids. Germline loops: CDR1 SEHNR, CDR2 FQNEAQ (reference sequence). The DNA of the CDR3 is TGTGCCAGCAGCCCTGGACAGTCTTTAAACTATGGCTACACCTTC. Protein: CASSPGQSLNYGYTF.

The chain has TRBV18 and TRBJ1-5; unclear D gene. CDR1 is KGHSH and CDR2 is LQKENI in the germline V gene. CDR3 length equals 14 residues. V was pared by 3 bases and J by 3 bases, with 9 bases between. The DNA for the CDR3 is TGTGCCAGCTCACCTTCTTTCGACAATCAGCCCCAGCATTTT. It codes for CASSPSFDNQPQHF.

This chain joins TRBV2 and TRBJ2-7; 9 bases are shared with TRBD2. The V and J ends lost 1 base and 6 bases, in that order; junction bases with no gene match: 4. Germline-derived CDR1 and CDR2 are SNHLY and FYNNEI. The CDR3 length is 14 residues. The CDR3 coding sequence is TGTGCCAGCAGTGAAGGGACTAGCGTTAGCGAGCAGTACTTC. Its protein product is CASSEGTSVSEQYF.

V and J are TRBV7-8 and TRBJ2-7, with TRBD1 matching 8 bases. Germline CDR1 and CDR2: SGHVS and FQNEAQ. V trimming: 6 bases; J trimming: 2 bases; junction bases outside the gene matches: 6. The CDR3 is 14 amino acids. CDR3 DNA: TGTGCCAGCAGGCCCGGGACAGGCGCCTACGAGCAGTACTTC. This encodes CASRPGTGAYEQYF.

The J gene is TRBJ2-1, the V gene TRBV7-9, with 13 bases that match TRBD2. Trimming took 3 bases from V and 3 from J; bases not matched to a gene: 5. Germline loops: CDR1 SEHNR, CDR2 FQNEAQ (reference sequence). The CDR3 is made up of 17 amino acids. The CDR3: CASSFRTSGGNYNEQFF. For the CDR3, the DNA is TGTGCCAGCAGCTTCAGGACTAGCGGGGGAAACTACAATGAGCAGTTCTTC.

The gene calls are TRBV2 and TRBJ2-5; D possibly corresponds to TRBD1 (6 bases). Germline V lookup: CDR1 SNHLY, CDR2 FYNNEI. This CDR3 region has 15 residues. The V gene lost 2 bases and the J gene lost 1 base, with 11 bases spanning the gap. This chain's CDR3 is CASSESRQVQETQYF. The DNA for the CDR3 is TGTGCCAGCAGTGAATCCCGACAGGTCCAAGAGACCCAGTACTTC.

This chain joins TRBV4-1 and TRBJ1-4; D unclear. V gave up 0 bases and J gave up 8 bases, with 16 bases separating them. The CDR3 contains 16 residues. Germline V gene lookup returns CDR1 MGHRA and CDR2 YSYEKL. DNA for the CDR3: TGCGCCAGCAGCCAAGATTTGGGCTCGATCTGGGAAAAACTGTTTTTT. Translated, it gives CASSQDLGSIWEKLFF.

The chain recombines TRBV2 with TRBJ2-5; D is perhaps TRBD1 (5 bases). V was shortened by 2 bases and J by 4 bases, with 11 bases between the two germline ends. The germline CDR1 and CDR2 sequences are SNHLY and FYNNEI. This CDR3 comprises 14 residues. The CDR3 is CASSEFSGSETQYF. CDR3 coding DNA: TGTGCCAGCAGTGAATTTTCAGGGTCAGAGACCCAGTACTTC.

This clone has only one observation. The chain uses TRBV4-1 and TRBJ2-1; D is possibly TRBD1 (6 bases). V was pared by 0 bases and J by 7 bases, with 13 bases between. This CDR3 region has 15 residues. Germline CDR1 and CDR2: MGHRA and YSYEKL. This CDR3 is CASSQDEGRGNEQFF. As DNA, the CDR3 is TGCGCCAGCAGCCAAGACGAGGGTAGGGGGAATGAGCAGTTCTTC.

V and J are TRBV5-1 and TRBJ2-3, with no clear D. Looked up from germline, CDR1 is SGHRS and CDR2 is YFSETQ. V lost 0 bases to trimming and J lost 4 bases, with 12 bases between them. The CDR3 is 15 amino acids. DNA of the CDR3: TGCGCCAGCAGCTTGGAAGTCGCGCTTGCAGATACGCAGTATTTT. Translation gives CASSLEVALADTQYF.

V and J are TRBV2 and TRBJ2-7; TRBD1 matches 10 bases. Germline V gene lookup returns CDR1 SNHLY and CDR2 FYNNEI. The CDR3 consists of 17 residues. V lost 3 bases, J lost 3 bases, and 11 bases stayed unmatched. The CDR3 here is CASSEEFPGQGNYEQYF. CDR3 DNA: TGTGCCAGCAGTGAGGAATTTCCGGGACAGGGGAACTACGAGCAGTACTTC.